These 3 T cell receptor beta chains came from one sample sequenced in a study of ipilimumab plus nivolumab after autologous stem cell transplantation. TCRdb's table, derived via immunoSEQ multiplex PCR, lists solely in-frame clones and lacks some. Here the sample spans over 10,000 clones, about 70% being singletons. The specimen was PBMCs, collected in a trial of ipilimumab plus nivolumab as post-transplant consolidation. Receptors were obtained from a male donor with diffuse large B-cell lymphoma.

With respect to this clone: Its ends do not fully match the called genes, so a read error is possible. Other DNA sequences in this specimen translate into the identical CDR3. This rearrangement joins TRBV7-8 to TRBJ2-7, with D tentatively TRBD1 (6 bases). Germline V gene lookup returns CDR1 SGHVS and CDR2 FQNEAQ. The CDR3 consists of 14 residues. The CDR3 reads CASSQAGAAYEQYF. The CDR3 DNA is TGCGCCAGCAGCCAAGCAGGGGCCGCCTACGAGCAGTACTTC.

The rearrangement joins TRBV7-2 to TRBJ1-1; D remains unclear. Germline loops: CDR1 SGHTA, CDR2 FQGNSA. V lost 3 bases and J 3 bases, leaving 8 bases between the germline ends. This CDR3 comprises 13 residues. The CDR3 bases are TGTGCCAGCAGCTTGACAAAATACACTGAAGCTTTCTTT. It translates to CASSLTKYTEAFF.

This clone has just a few counts. J is TRBJ2-6 and V is TRBV19, with TRBD2 as a possible D gene (5 bases). Germline CDR1 LNHDA, CDR2 SQIVND (reference sequence). V gave up 0 bases and J gave up 0 bases, with 12 bases separating them. The CDR3 is 18 amino acids. DNA of the CDR3: TGTGCCAGTAGTATAGATCGGGGATTAATCTCTGGGGCCAACGTCCTGACTTTC. Its protein is CASSIDRGLISGANVLTF.